Reported below is one T cell receptor beta chain. This specimen belongs to a study of blood T cell repertoires in COVID-19. Overall study context: From the United States, Italy and Spain came samples of acute and convalescent COVID-19.

The V gene lost 8 bases and the J gene lost 8 bases, with 12 bases spanning the gap. The germline V gene encodes CDR1 LNHNV and CDR2 YYDKDF (reference sequence). This CDR3 comprises 11 residues. Produced via immunoSEQ multiplex PCR; TCRdb's table is partial and in-frame only. The top ten clones hold about 6% of a sample with approximately 50,000 clones, 85% of them seen once. This TCR was recovered from a man aged 55 to 70 with acute or convalescent COVID-19. The V gene is TRBV15, the J gene TRBJ1-2, with D tentatively TRBD1 (5 bases). The sample taken for sequencing was peripheral blood. The CDR3 sequence is CATAGGFGYTF. Written as DNA, the CDR3 is TGTGCCACCGCGGGGGGGTTCGGCTACACCTTC. Drawing the rest from reference TRBV15 and TRBJ1-2, the complete variable domain is DAMVIQNPRYQVTQFGKPVTLSCSQTLNHNVMYWYQQKSSQAPKLLFHYYDKDFNNEADTPDNFQSRRPNTSFCFLDIRSPGLGDTAMYLCATAGGFGYTFGSGTRLTVV.